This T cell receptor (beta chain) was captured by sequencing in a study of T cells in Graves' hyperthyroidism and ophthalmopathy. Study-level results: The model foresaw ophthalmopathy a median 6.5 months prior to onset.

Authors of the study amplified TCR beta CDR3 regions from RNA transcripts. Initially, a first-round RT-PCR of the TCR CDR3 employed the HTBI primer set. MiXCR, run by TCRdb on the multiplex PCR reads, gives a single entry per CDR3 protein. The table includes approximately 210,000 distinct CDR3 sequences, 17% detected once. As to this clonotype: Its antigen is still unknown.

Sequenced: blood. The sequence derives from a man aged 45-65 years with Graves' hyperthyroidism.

CDR3 in DNA: TGTGCCAGCAGTCAGAGACAGACCCTTAATGAAAAACTGTTTTTT. Its protein product is CASSQRQTLNEKLFF. The chain employs TRBV12-3 or TRBV12-4 and TRBJ1-4; maybe TRBD1 (5 bases). This CDR3 is 15 amino acids long. V was cut by 5 bases and J by 4 bases, with 14 bases left in between.